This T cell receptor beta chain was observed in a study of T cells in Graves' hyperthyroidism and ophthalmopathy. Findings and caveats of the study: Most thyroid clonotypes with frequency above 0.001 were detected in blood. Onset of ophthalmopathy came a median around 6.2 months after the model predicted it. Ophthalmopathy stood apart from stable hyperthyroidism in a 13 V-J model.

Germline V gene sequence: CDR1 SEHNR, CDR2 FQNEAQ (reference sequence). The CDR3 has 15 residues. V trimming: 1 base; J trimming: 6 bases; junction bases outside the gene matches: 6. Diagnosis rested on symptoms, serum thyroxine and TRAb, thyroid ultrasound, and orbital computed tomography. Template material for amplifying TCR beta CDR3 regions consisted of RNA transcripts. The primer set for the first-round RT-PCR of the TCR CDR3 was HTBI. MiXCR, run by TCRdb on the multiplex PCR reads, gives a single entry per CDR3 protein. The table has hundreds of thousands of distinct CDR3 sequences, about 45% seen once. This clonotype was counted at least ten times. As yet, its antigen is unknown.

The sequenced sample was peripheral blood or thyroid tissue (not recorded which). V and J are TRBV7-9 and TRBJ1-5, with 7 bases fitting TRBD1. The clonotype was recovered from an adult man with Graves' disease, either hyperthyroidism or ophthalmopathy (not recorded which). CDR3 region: CASSLVGQGVQPQHF. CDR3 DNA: TGTGCCAGCAGCTTAGTCGGGCAGGGGGTTCAGCCCCAGCATTTT.